The next 13 T cell receptor beta chains were all read from a single sample in a study of OX40 agonist ivuxolimab in advanced cancers. The repertoire was sequenced with immunoSEQ multiplex PCR; TCRdb's copy has only in-frame clones and lacks some. The sample comprises about 74,000 clones, 80% to 95% of which are singletons, and around 6.3% rests with the top ten. This specimen consisted of CD4+ or CD8+ T cells sorted from blood, obtained in a trial of the OX40 agonist ivuxolimab. The receptors derive from an adult with an advanced solid tumor such as melanoma, head and neck, liver or kidney cancer.

V gene TRBV19 combines with J gene TRBJ2-1; 9 bases align to TRBD2. V shed 3 bases and J 2 bases; nucleotides not matched to a gene: 8. Per germline, CDR1 LNHDA and CDR2 SQIVND (reference sequence). The length of the CDR3 is 17 residues. CDR3 protein: CASSIGLASPTYNEQFF. The DNA of the CDR3 is TGTGCCAGTAGTATTGGACTAGCGTCGCCCACCTACAATGAGCAGTTCTTC.

This clone was seen once. The same CDR3 also results from other DNA sequences found in this sample. This rearrangement joins TRBV19 to TRBJ2-7; TRBD1 agrees at 11 bases. The J segment lost 1 base and the V segment lost 3 bases, leaving 2 bases of the junction unmatched. The CDR3 loop spans 15 amino acids. CDR1 LNHDA and CDR2 SQIVND come from the germline V gene (reference sequence). The CDR3: CASSIGQGASYEQYF. In DNA, the CDR3 is TGTGCCAGTAGTATCGGACAGGGGGCGTCCTACGAGCAGTACTTC.

This sequence joins TRBV19 and TRBJ2-7; D perhaps matches TRBD1 (6 bases). Germline CDR1 and CDR2: LNHDA and SQIVND (reference sequence). The CDR3 runs to 13 residues. With 4 bases removed from V and 0 bases from J, the gap between germline ends came to 7 bases. This CDR3 is CASSTGVSYEQYF. The CDR3 DNA sequence: TGTGCCAGTAGTACAGGGGTCTCCTACGAGCAGTACTTC.

This chain links TRBV5-5 with TRBJ2-1; 8 bases match TRBD1. The CDR3 covers 13 residues. V trimming: 4 bases; J trimming: 6 bases; junction bases outside the gene matches: 3. CDR1 is SGHKS and CDR2 is YYEKEE in the germline V gene (reference sequence). CDR3 loop: CASSTGQGNEQFF. CDR3 nucleotides: TGTGCCAGCAGCACCGGACAGGGCAATGAGCAGTTCTTC.

A note on this clone: Different DNA sequences within this sample yield the same CDR3. The rearrangement links TRBV4-3 to TRBJ2-2; 8 positions agree with TRBD1. The germline V gene has CDR1 LGHNA and CDR2 YSLEER. This CDR3 contains 14 residues. V dropped 3 bases and J dropped 6; count of bases not matched to a gene: 3. In DNA, the CDR3 is TGCGCCAGCAGCCACGGGACAGGAGCCGGGGAGCTGTTTTTT. This sequence encodes CASSHGTGAGELFF.

This chain uses TRBV6-1 with TRBJ2-1, with 7 bases lining up with TRBD1. The germline gives CDR1 MNHNS, CDR2 SASEGT. There are 11 residues in the CDR3. CDR3 in amino acids: CALSTGNEQFF. The CDR3 DNA reads TGTGCGCTATCGACAGGGAATGAGCAGTTCTTC.

This chain connects TRBV7-9 to TRBJ1-2; the D gene is possibly TRBD1 (5 bases). Trimming shortened V by 1 base and J by 7 bases, and 10 bases separated the two germline ends. The CDR3 is 13 amino acids. CDR1 and CDR2 from the germline V gene are SEHNR and FQNEAQ (reference sequence). CDR3 nucleotides: TGTGCCAGCAGCTTAGAAAAGGGGCTTGGCTACACCTTC. Amino acid sequence: CASSLEKGLGYTF.

Comments on this clone: One end of the junction varies from germline; a read error may be responsible. CDR3: CSVKDYGYTF. In nucleotides, the CDR3 is TGCAGCGTTAAAGATTATGGCTACACCTTC. The rearrangement uses TRBV29-1 and TRBJ1-2; no firm D call. This CDR3 has 10 residues. CDR1 is SQVTM, CDR2 ANQGSEA, per germline.

The chain has TRBV30 and TRBJ1-2; 8 bases match TRBD1. Germline-derived CDR1 and CDR2 are GTSNPN and SVGIG (reference sequence). Trimming at V came to 7 bases and at J to 4 bases, leaving 5 bases not matched to a gene. The CDR3 loop spans 12 amino acids. For the CDR3, the DNA is TGTGCCTCTGACAGGGGAATCTATGGCTACACCTTC. This codes for CASDRGIYGYTF.

The V call is TRBV11-3, the J call TRBJ2-7; maybe TRBD1 (6 bases). The V gene lost 5 bases and the J gene lost 3 bases, with 17 bases spanning the gap. Germline lookup yields CDR1 SGHNT and CDR2 YENEEA. This CDR3 is built from 15 residues. Written as DNA, the CDR3 is TGTGCCAGCAGCAACAGGGCGGCAGGGGACTACGAGCAGTACTTC. Its protein is CASSNRAAGDYEQYF.

The genes are TRBV7-2 and TRBJ1-3; D is unclear. The CDR3 has 14 amino acids. Germline CDR1 and CDR2: SGHTA and FQGNSA. V gave up 10 bases and J gave up 0 bases, with 13 bases separating them. CDR3 nucleotide sequence: TGTGCCACCAGTGAGGCAGGCTCTGGAAACACCATATATTTT. It translates to CATSEAGSGNTIYF. The complete variable domain, with remaining parts taken from reference TRBV7-2 and TRBJ1-3, reads GAGVSQSPSNKVTEKGKDVELRCDPISGHTALYWYRQSLGQGLEFLIYFQGNSAPDKSGLPSDRFSAERTGGSVSTLTIQRTQQEDSAVYLCATSEAGSGNTIYFGEGSWLTVV.

The rearrangement links TRBV27 to TRBJ1-2, with no clear D. The germline V gene has CDR1 MNHEY and CDR2 SMNVEV (reference sequence). This CDR3 is 15 amino acids long. V was shortened by 4 bases and J by 5 bases, with 17 bases between the two germline ends. The CDR3 reads CASSSEAHHGYGYTF. The CDR3 bases are TGTGCCAGCAGTTCTGAAGCCCACCATGGATATGGCTACACCTTC.

This chain joins TRBV9 and TRBJ2-5; D perhaps matches TRBD1 (6 bases). This CDR3 has 15 amino acids. The germline V gene has CDR1 SGDLS and CDR2 YYNGEE. V was cut by 2 bases and J by 0 bases, with 11 bases left in between. CDR3 in DNA: TGTGCCAGCAGCGTGGGGGCGGGCTACCAAGAGACCCAGTACTTC. It encodes CASSVGAGYQETQYF.